A single T cell receptor beta chain is shown here with its context. The record originates from a study of blood T cell repertoires in COVID-19. Study overall: Sites in the United States, Italy and Spain provided acute and convalescent COVID-19 samples. PBMCs, B-cell-depleted T cells, or T cells were the source of the cDNA or gDNA that made up the material.

The CDR3 has 16 amino acids. From germline, CDR1 is MNHEY and CDR2 SVGEGT. The V gene end was trimmed by 5 bases and the J gene end by 7 bases; junction bases not matched to a gene: 11. As originally analysed: Estimates of nucleated cell counts were drawn from the amplification of reference gene primers. Only in-frame clones appear in the TCRdb table, and some are missing; sequencing was by immunoSEQ multiplex PCR. The DNA was the basis for D and trimming; V, J and clone size are from that table. The sample comprises around 330,000 clones, 88% of which are singletons, and more than 3% rests with the top ten.

This receptor was taken from a woman in her fifties or sixties with active or convalescent COVID-19. Specimen: peripheral blood. The chain recombines TRBV6-2 or TRBV6-3 with TRBJ2-1; 10 positions agree with TRBD2. The CDR3 region is CASSPLAGGGPNEQFF. The CDR3 coding sequence is TGTGCCAGCAGTCCGTTAGCGGGGGGCGGTCCTAATGAGCAGTTCTTC.